The rows below give T cell receptor beta chains drawn from one sample of a study of OX40 agonist ivuxolimab in advanced cancers. Assay used: immunoSEQ multiplex PCR; TCRdb lists only in-frame clones, some missing. The table records 70,000 to 80,000 clones, more than 85% of them present only once. The sequences come from CD4+ or CD8+ T cells sorted from blood, collected in a trial of the OX40 agonist ivuxolimab. These receptor sequences come from an adult with an advanced solid tumor such as melanoma, head and neck, liver or kidney cancer. Both conserved end residues are trimmed from each CDR3. The order of the fields is clone size, V gene, J gene, D gene, CDR3 protein. A D gene is named only where the DNA matches it firmly. The listing skips clone size in some rows; elsewhere it reads once, few, many or a size class.

clone_size: -
v_call: TRBV4-3
j_call: TRBJ2-2
d_call: TRBD2
cdr3_aa: ASKPILAAPGELF

clone_size: -
v_call: TRBV7-7
j_call: TRBJ2-3
d_call: TRBD2
cdr3_aa: ASSLGGGSGTDTQY

clone_size: -
v_call: TRBV6-6
j_call: TRBJ2-3
d_call: TRBD1
cdr3_aa: ASSKTGVPDTQY

clone_size: -
v_call: TRBV7-6
j_call: TRBJ2-5
d_call: TRBD2
cdr3_aa: ASSPTSVGQETQY

clone_size: -
v_call: TRBV11-3
j_call: TRBJ2-3
d_call: TRBD2
cdr3_aa: ASSPAGLAPDTQY

clone_size: -
v_call: TRBV9
j_call: TRBJ1-1
d_call: TRBD1
cdr3_aa: ASSVAGTAQAF

clone_size: -
v_call: TRBV27
j_call: TRBJ2-1
d_call: -
cdr3_aa: ASRGSAYNEQF

clone_size: -
v_call: TRBV18
j_call: TRBJ2-1
d_call: -
cdr3_aa: ASSLQYEQF

clone_size: -
v_call: TRBV19
j_call: TRBJ2-3
d_call: -
cdr3_aa: ASSIDQQGGTDTQY

clone_size: -
v_call: TRBV19
j_call: TRBJ2-1
d_call: -
cdr3_aa: ASSLQGLPNNEQF

clone_size: once
v_call: TRBV10-3
j_call: TRBJ2-1
d_call: TRBD2
cdr3_aa: AISSSGGGPGSYNEQF

clone_size: -
v_call: TRBV5-1
j_call: TRBJ2-1
d_call: TRBD2
cdr3_aa: ASSLAGTSSYNEQF

clone_size: -
v_call: TRBV7-6
j_call: TRBJ2-7
d_call: -
cdr3_aa: ASSHGESYEQY

clone_size: -
v_call: TRBV7-2
j_call: TRBJ2-5
d_call: -
cdr3_aa: ASSVAGTSKETQY

clone_size: -
v_call: TRBV7-9
j_call: TRBJ2-3
d_call: -
cdr3_aa: ASSQQPVNTQY

clone_size: -
v_call: TRBV5-4
j_call: TRBJ2-5
d_call: TRBD2
cdr3_aa: ASSLAWASGRAGETQY

clone_size: -
v_call: TRBV5-1
j_call: TRBJ2-3
d_call: TRBD1
cdr3_aa: ASSSGQGITDTQY

clone_size: -
v_call: TRBV6-5
j_call: TRBJ2-2
d_call: -
cdr3_aa: ASSYGSRVTGELF

clone_size: -
v_call: TRBV6-5
j_call: TRBJ2-1
d_call: -
cdr3_aa: ASRYATASYNEQF

clone_size: -
v_call: TRBV28
j_call: TRBJ1-1
d_call: -
cdr3_aa: ASSLGDYEAF

clone_size: -
v_call: TRBV6-5
j_call: TRBJ2-7
d_call: -
cdr3_aa: ASSYGTLSYEQY

clone_size: -
v_call: TRBV11-2
j_call: TRBJ2-5
d_call: -
cdr3_aa: ASSSQGGWETQY

clone_size: -
v_call: TRBV5-4
j_call: TRBJ2-2
d_call: -
cdr3_aa: ASRGTGYTGELF